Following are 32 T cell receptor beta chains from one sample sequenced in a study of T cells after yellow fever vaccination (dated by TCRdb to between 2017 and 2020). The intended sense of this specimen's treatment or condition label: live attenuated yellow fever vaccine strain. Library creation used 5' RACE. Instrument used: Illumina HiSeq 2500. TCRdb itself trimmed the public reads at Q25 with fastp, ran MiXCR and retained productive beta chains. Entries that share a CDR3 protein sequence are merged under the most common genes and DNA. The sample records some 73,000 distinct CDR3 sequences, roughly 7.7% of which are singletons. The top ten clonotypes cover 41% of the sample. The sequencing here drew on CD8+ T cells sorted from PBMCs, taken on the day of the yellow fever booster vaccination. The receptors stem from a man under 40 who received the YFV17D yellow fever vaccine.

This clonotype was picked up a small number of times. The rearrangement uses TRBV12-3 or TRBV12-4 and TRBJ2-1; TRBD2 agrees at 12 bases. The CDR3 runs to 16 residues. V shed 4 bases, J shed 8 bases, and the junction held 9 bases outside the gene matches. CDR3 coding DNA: TGTGCCAGCAGTTGGGCTAGCGGGAGGGCTGGGCATGAGCAGTTCTTC. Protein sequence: CASSWASGRAGHEQFF.

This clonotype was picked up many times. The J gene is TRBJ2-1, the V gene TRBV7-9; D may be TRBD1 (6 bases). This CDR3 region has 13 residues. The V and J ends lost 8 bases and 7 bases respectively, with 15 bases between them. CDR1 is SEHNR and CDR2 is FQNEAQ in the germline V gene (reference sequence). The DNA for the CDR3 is TGTGCCAGCCAGGGACACCCAATGAATGAGCAGTTCTTC. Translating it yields CASQGHPMNEQFF.

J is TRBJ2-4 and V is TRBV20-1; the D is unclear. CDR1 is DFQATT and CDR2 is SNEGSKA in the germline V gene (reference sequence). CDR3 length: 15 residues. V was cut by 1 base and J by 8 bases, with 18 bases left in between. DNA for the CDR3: TGCAGTGCTAGAGCCCCTTTAAGCGTGAGAGACATTCAGTACTTC. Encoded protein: CSARAPLSVRDIQYF.

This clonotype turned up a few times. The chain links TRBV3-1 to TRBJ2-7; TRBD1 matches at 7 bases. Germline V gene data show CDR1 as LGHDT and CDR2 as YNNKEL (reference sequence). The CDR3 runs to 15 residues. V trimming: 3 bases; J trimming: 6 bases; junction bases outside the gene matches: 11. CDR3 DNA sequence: TGTGCCAGCAGCCACCACAGGGGTACCCAAGTCGAGCAGTACTTC. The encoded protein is CASSHHRGTQVEQYF.

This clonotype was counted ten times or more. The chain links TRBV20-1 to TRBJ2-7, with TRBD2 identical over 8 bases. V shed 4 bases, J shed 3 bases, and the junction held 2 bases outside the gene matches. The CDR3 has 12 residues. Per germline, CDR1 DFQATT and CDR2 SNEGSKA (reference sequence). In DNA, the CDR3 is TGCAGTGCTACTACTAGCGGCTACGAGCAGTACTTC. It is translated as CSATTSGYEQYF.

The CDR3 DNA sequence: TGTGCCAGCAGCTTGGGCGGGAGGACAGATACGCAGTATTTT. This gives the protein CASSLGGRTDTQYF. This chain links TRBV5-6 with TRBJ2-3; 8 nucleotides match TRBD2. The germline V gene encodes CDR1 SGHDT and CDR2 YYEEEE. The V and J ends lost 0 bases and 3 bases, in that order; junction bases with no gene match: 0. The CDR3 is 14 amino acids.

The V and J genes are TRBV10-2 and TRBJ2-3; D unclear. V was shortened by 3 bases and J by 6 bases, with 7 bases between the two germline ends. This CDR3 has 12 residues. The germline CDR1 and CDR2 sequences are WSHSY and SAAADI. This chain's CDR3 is CASSDFWDTQYF. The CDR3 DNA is TGCGCCAGCAGTGATTTCTGGGATACGCAGTATTTT.

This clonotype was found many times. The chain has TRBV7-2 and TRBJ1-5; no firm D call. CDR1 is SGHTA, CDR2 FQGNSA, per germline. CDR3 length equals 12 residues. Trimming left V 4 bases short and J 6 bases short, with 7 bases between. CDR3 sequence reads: CASSWGGQPQHF. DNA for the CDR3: TGTGCCAGCAGCTGGGGTGGTCAGCCCCAGCATTTT.

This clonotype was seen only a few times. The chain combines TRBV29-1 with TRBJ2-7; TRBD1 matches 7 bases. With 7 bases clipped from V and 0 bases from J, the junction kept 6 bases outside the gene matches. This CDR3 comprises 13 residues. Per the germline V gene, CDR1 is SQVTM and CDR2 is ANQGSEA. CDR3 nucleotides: TGCAGCGGCAAGGGACAGAGCTCCTACGAGCAGTACTTC. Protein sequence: CSGKGQSSYEQYF.

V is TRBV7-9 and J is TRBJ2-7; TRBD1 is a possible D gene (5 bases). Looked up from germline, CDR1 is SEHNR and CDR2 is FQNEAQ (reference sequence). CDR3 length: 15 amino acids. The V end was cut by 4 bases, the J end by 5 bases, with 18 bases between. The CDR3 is CASSWGAGARDEQYF. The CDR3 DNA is TGTGCCAGCAGCTGGGGCGCCGGTGCTAGAGACGAGCAGTACTTC.

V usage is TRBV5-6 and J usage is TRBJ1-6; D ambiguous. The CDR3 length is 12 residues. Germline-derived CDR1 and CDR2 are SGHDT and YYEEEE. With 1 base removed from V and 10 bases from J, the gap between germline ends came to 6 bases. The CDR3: CASSLYPSPLHF. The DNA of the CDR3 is TGTGCCAGCAGCTTGTACCCATCACCCCTCCACTTT.

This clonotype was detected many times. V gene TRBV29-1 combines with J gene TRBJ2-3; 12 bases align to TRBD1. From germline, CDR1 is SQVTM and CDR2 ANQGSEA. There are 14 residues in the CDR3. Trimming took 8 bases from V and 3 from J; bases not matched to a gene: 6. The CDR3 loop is CSLRDRGRTDTQYF. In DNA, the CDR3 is TGCAGCCTGCGGGACAGGGGGCGTACAGATACGCAGTATTTT.

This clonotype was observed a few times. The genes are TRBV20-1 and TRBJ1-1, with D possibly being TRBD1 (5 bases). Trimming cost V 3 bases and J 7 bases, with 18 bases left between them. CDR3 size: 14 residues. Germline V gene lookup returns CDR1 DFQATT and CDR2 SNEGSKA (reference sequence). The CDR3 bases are TGCAGTGCTAGGCTGGGCCAGGGAGAATATGAAGCTTTCTTT. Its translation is CSARLGQGEYEAFF.

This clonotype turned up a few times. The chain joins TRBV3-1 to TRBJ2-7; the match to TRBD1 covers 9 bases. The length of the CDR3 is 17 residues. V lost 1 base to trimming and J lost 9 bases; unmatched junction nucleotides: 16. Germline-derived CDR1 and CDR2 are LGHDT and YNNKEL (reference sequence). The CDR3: CASSQAVWTGDTGGQYF. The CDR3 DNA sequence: TGTGCCAGCAGCCAAGCTGTCTGGACAGGGGACACAGGGGGGCAGTACTTC.

CDR3 residues: CASSPGPQYEQYF. CDR3 bases: TGTGCCAGCAGCCCAGGCCCACAATACGAGCAGTACTTC. This chain uses TRBV3-1 with TRBJ2-7; D gene unclear. Trimming shortened V by 4 bases and J by 4 bases, and 11 bases separated the two germline ends. Germline-derived CDR1 and CDR2 are LGHDT and YNNKEL (reference sequence). The CDR3 sequence is 13 residues long.

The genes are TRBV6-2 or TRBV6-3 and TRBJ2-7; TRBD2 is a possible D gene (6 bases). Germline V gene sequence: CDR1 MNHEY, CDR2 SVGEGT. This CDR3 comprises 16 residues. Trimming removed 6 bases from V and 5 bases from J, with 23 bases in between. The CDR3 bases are TGTGCCAGCAGAGACCCCGGAGGGCCTTCTTCCAACGAGCAGTACTTC. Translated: CASRDPGGPSSNEQYF.

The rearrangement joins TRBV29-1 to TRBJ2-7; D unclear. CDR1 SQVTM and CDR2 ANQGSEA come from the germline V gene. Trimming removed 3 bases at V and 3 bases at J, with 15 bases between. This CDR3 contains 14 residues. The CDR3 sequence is CSVEGSAKNYEQYF. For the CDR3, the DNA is TGCAGCGTTGAGGGGTCAGCAAAAAACTACGAGCAGTACTTC.

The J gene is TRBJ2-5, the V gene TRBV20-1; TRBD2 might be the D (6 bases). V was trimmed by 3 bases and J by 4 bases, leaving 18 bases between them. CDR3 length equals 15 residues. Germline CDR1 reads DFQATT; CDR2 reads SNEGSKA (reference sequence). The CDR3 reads CSASFSSASGETQYF. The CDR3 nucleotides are TGCAGTGCTAGTTTCTCTAGCGCGAGTGGAGAGACCCAGTACTTC.

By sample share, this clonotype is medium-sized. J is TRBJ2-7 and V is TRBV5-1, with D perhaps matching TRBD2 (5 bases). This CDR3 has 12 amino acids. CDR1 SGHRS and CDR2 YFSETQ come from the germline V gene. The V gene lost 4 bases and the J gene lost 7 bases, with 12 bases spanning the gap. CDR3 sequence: CASSLDWTEQYF. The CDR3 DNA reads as TGCGCCAGCAGCCTGGACTGGACGGAGCAGTACTTC.

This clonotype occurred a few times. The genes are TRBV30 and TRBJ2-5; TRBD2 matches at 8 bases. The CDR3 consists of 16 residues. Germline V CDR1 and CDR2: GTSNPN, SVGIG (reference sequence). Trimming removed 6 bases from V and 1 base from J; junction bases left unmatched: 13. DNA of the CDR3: TGTGCCTGTACCTGCGGAGCGGGAGACCCCCAAGAGACCCAGTACTTC. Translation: CACTCGAGDPQETQYF.

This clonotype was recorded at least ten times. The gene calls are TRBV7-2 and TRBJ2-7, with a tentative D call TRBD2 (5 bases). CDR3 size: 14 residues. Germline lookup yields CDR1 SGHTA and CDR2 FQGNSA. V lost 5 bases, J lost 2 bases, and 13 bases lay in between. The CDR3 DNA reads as TGTGCCAGCAGCCCAGAGGGAGACCCCTACGAGCAGTACTTC. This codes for CASSPEGDPYEQYF.

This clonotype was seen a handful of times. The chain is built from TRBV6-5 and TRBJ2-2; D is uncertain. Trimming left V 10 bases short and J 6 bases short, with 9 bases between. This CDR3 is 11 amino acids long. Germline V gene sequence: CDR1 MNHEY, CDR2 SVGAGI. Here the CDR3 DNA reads TGTGCCACCCGAGCAGCCGGGGAGCTGTTTTTT. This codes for CATRAAGELFF.

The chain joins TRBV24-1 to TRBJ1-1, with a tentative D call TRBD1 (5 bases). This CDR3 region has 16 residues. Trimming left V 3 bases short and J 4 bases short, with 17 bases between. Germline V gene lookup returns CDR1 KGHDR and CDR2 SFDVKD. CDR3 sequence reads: CATSDPPRDPVTEAFF. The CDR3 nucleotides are TGTGCCACCAGTGATCCGCCCAGGGACCCGGTCACTGAAGCTTTCTTT.

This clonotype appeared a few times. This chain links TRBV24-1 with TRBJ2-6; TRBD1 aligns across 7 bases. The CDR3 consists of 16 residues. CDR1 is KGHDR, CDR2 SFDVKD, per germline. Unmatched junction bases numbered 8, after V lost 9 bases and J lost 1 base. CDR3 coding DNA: TGTGCCACCGAACAGGGGTACCCTTCTGGGGCCAACGTCCTGACTTTC. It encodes CATEQGYPSGANVLTF.

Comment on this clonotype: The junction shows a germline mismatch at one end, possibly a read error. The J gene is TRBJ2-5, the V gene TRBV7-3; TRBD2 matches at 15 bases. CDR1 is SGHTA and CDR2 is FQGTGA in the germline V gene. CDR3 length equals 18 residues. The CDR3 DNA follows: TGTGCCAGCAGCTCAAGGACTAGCGGGAGGGCCGAGCAAGTGACCCAGTACTTC. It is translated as CASSSRTSGRAEQVTQYF.

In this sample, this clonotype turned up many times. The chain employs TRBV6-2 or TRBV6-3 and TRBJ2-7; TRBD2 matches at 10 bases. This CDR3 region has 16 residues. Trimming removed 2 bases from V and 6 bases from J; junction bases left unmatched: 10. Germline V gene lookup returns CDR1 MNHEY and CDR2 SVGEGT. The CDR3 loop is CASSYAGSGGFLEQYF. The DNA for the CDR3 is TGTGCCAGCAGTTACGCTGGTAGCGGGGGGTTCCTCGAGCAGTACTTC.

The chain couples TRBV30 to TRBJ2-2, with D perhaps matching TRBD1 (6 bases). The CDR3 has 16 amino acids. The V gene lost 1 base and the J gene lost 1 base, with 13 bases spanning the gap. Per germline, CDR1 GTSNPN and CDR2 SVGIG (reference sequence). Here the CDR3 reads CAWSEGTTQNTGELFF. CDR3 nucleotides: TGTGCCTGGAGTGAAGGGACAACCCAGAACACCGGGGAGCTGTTTTTT. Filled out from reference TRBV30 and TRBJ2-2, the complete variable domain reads SQTIHQWPATLVQPVGSPLSLECTVEGTSNPNLYWYRQAAGRGLQLLFYSVGIGQISSEVPQNLSASRPQDRQFILSSKKLLLSDSGFYLCAWSEGTTQNTGELFFGEGSRLTVL.

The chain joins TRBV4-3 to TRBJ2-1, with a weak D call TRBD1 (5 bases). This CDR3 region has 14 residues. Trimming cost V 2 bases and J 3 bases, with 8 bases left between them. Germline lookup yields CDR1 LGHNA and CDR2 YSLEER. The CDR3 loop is CASSQLDSYNEQFF. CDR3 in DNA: TGCGCCAGCAGCCAACTAGACAGCTACAATGAGCAGTTCTTC.

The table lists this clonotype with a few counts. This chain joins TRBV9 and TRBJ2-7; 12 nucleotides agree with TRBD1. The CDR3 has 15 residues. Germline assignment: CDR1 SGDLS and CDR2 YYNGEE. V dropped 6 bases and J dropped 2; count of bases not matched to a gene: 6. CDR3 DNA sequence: TGTGCCAGCACTCCCGGGACAGGGGGCCCCTACGAGCAGTACTTC. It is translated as CASTPGTGGPYEQYF.

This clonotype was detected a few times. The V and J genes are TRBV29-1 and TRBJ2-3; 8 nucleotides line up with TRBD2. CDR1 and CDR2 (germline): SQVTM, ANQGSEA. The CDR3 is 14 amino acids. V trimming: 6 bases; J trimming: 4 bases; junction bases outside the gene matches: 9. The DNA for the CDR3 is TGCAGCGTAGGGGCGGGAGGAGTGGCAGATACGCAGTATTTT. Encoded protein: CSVGAGGVADTQYF.

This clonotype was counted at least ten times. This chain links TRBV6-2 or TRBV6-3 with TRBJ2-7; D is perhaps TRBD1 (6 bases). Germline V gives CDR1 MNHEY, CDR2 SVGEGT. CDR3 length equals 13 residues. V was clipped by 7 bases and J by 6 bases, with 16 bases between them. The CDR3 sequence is CASNAVLGGEQYF. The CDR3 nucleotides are TGTGCCAGCAATGCGGTCCTAGGGGGCGAGCAGTACTTC.

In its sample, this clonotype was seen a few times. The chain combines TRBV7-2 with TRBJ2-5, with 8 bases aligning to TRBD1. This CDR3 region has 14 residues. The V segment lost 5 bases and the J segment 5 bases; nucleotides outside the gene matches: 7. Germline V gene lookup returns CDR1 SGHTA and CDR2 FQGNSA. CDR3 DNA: TGTGCCAGCAGCCAACAGGGGGGCGAGGAGACCCAGTACTTC. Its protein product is CASSQQGGEETQYF.